This entry is about one T cell receptor (beta chain). Antigen unknown. The gene names given are mouse names. The read terminates 4 residues ahead of where the CDR3 ends, so the germline J gene completes it. Reverse transcription of extracted RNA yielded cDNA, which provided the sequencing template. Assay: immunoSEQ multiplex PCR; the TCRdb copy retains only in-frame clones and omits some. The record shows about 110,000 clones for this sample, with no singletons present. The data derive from a study of CD8+ T cells in alopecia areata. Study-wide background: Recipient mice, roughly 6-10-week-old female C3H/HeJ animals, received skin from approximately 6-13-month-old C3H/HeJ graft donors with spontaneous alopecia.

General study points: Normal skin's resident alphabeta T cells are also sequenced in scalp samples. Alopecia totalis/universalis scalp especially showed more expanded CD8+ clones than normal scalp.

CDR1 and CDR2 from the germline V gene are MNHDT and YYDKIL. The CDR3 is 14 residues long. Losses at the gene ends were 1 base for V and 5 bases for J; bases not matched to a gene: 2. The sequence was obtained from a C3H/HeJ mouse with alopecia areata. MHC haplotype of the strain: H2-k. Sequencing was carried out using lesional skin. The rearrangement links TRBV17 to TRBJ2-1; 7 bases are shared with TRBD2. The CDR3 protein is CASSRGTGNAEQFF. The sequenced CDR3 bases are TGTGCTAGCAGTAGAGGGACTGGCAATGCT.